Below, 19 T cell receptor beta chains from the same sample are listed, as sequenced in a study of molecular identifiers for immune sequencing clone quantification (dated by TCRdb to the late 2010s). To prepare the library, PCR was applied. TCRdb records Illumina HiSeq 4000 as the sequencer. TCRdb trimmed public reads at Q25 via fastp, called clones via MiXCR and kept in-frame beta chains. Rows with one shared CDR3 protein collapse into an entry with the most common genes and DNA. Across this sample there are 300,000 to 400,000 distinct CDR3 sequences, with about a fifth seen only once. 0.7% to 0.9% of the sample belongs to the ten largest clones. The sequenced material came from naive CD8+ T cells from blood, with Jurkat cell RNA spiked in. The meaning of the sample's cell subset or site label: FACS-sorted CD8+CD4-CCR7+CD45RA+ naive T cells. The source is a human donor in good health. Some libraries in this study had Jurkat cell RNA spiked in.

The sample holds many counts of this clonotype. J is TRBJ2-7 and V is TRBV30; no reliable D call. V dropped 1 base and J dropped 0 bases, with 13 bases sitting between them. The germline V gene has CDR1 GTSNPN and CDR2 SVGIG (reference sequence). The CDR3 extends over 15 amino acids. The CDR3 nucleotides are TGTGCCTGGAGTGATGGGCGGTTGCTCTCCTACGAGCAGTACTTC. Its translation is CAWSDGRLLSYEQYF.

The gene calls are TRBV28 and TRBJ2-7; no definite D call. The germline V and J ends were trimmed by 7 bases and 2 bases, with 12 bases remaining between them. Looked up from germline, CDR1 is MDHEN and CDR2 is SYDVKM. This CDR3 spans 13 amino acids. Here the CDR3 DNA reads TGTGCCAGCACCACGGGCCGGACCTACGAGCAGTACTTC. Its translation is CASTTGRTYEQYF.

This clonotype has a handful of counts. CDR3 sequence reads: CASSKTSDGTDTQYF. The CDR3 region has the DNA TGTGCCAGCAGTAAAACTAGCGATGGCACAGATACGCAGTATTTT. This chain uses TRBV6-2 or TRBV6-3 with TRBJ2-3; TRBD2 aligns across 7 bases. Germline V gives CDR1 MNHEY, CDR2 SVGEGT. Losses at the gene ends were 5 bases for V and 1 base for J; bases not matched to a gene: 6. CDR3 length: 15 amino acids.

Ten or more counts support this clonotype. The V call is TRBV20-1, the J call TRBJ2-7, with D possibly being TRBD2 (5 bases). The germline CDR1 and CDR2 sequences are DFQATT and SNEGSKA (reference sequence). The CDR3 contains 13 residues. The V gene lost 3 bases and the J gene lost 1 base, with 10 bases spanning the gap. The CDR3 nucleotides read TGCAGTGCTAGGACCGGACTTTCCTACGAGCAGTACTTC. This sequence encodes CSARTGLSYEQYF.

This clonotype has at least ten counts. The CDR3 loop is CASEGSSYNEQFF. The CDR3 nucleotides read TGTGCCAGCGAGGGGAGCTCCTACAATGAGCAGTTCTTC. The rearrangement joins TRBV2 to TRBJ2-1, with D possibly being TRBD1 or TRBD2 (5 bases each). Trimming took 8 bases from V and 0 from J, leaving 8 bases between them. The CDR3 sequence is 13 residues long. Germline CDR1 SNHLY, CDR2 FYNNEI.

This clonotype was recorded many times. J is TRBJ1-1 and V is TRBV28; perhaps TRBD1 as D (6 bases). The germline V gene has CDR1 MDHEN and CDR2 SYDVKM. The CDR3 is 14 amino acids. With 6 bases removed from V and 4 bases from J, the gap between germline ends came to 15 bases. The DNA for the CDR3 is TGTGCCAGCAGCCCGACGGACAGTGGCACTGAAGCTTTCTTT. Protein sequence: CASSPTDSGTEAFF.

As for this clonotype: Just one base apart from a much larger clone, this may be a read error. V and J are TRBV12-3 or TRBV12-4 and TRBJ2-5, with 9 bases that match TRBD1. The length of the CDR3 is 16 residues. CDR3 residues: CASSPDFGTGQETKYF. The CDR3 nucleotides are TGTGCCAGCAGTCCTGATTTTGGGACAGGGCAAGAGACCAAGTACTTC.

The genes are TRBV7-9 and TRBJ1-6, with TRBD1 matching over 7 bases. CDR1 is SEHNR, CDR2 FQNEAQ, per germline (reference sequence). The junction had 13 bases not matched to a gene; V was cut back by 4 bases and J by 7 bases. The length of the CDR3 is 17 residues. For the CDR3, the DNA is TGTGCCAGCAGCTCCTTCACTCCCGGGACAGTCAATTCACCCCTCCACTTT. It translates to CASSSFTPGTVNSPLHF.

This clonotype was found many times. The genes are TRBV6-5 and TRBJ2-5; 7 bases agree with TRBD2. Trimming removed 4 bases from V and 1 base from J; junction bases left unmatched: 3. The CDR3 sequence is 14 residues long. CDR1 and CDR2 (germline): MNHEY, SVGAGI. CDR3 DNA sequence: TGTGCCAGCAGTTCAGCGGGATCCCAAGAGACCCAGTACTTC. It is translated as CASSSAGSQETQYF.

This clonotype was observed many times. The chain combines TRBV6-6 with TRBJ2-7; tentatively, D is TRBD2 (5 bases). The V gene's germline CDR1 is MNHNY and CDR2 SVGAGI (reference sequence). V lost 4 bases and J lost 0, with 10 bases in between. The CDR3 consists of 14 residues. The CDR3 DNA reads TGTGCCAGCAGTTCCCCGGAGGCCTCCTACGAGCAGTACTTC. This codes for CASSSPEASYEQYF.

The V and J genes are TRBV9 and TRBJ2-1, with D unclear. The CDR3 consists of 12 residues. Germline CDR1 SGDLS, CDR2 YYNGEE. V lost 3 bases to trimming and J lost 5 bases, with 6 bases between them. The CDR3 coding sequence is TGTGCCAGCAGCGGTCGGAACAATGAGCAGTTCTTC. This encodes CASSGRNNEQFF. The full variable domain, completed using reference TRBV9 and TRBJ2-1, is DSGVTQTPKHLITATGQRVTLRCSPRSGDLSVYWYQQSLDQGLQFLIQYYNGEERAKGNILERFSAQQFPDLHSELNLSSLELGDSALYFCASSGRNNEQFFGPGTRLTVL.

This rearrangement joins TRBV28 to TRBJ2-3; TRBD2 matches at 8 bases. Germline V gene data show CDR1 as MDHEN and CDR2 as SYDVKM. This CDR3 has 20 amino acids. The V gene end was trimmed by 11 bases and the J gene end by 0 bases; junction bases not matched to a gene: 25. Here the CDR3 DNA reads TGTGCCGGGCCTTTCAAAGCGGGAGCTTTTAGCGGGGCTAGCACAGATACGCAGTATTTT. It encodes CAGPFKAGAFSGASTDTQYF. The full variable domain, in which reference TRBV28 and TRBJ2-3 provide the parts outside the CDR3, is DVKVTQSSRYLVKRTGEKVFLECVQDMDHENMFWYRQDPGLGLRLIYFSYDVKMKEKGDIPEGYSVSREKKERFSLILESASTNQTSMYLCAGPFKAGAFSGASTDTQYFGPGTRLTVL.

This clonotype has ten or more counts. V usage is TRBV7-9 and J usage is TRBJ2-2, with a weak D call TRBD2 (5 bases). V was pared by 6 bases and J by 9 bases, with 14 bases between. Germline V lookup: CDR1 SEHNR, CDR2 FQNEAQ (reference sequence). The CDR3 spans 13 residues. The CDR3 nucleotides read TGTGCCAGCAGTTCGAGTCGGGGATGGGAGCTGTTTTTT. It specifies CASSSSRGWELFF.

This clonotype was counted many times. CDR3 loop: CASSLLTANTEAFF. DNA of the CDR3: TGTGCCAGCAGTTTACTGACAGCGAACACTGAAGCTTTCTTT. The chain links TRBV6-2 or TRBV6-3 to TRBJ1-1; D perhaps matches TRBD1 (5 bases). V lost 4 bases to trimming and J lost 1 base, with 10 bases between them. Germline assignment: CDR1 MNHEY and CDR2 SVGEGT. This CDR3 comprises 14 residues.

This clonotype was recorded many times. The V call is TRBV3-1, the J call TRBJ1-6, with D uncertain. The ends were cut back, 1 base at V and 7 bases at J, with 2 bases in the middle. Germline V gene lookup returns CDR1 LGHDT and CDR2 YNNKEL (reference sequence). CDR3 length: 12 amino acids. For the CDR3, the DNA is TGTGCCAGCAGCCAAGGGAATTCACCCCTCCACTTT. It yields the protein CASSQGNSPLHF. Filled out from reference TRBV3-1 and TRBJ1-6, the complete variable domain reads DTAVSQTPKYLVTQMGNDKSIKCEQNLGHDTMYWYKQDSKKFLKIMFSYNNKELIINETVPNRFSPKSPDKAHLNLHINSLELGDSAVYFCASSQGNSPLHFGNGTRLTVT.

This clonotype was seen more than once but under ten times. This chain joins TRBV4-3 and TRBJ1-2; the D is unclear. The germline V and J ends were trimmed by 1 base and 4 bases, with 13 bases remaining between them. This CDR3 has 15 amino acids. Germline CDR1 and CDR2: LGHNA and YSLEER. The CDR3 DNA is TGCGCCAGCAGCCAAGCCCAGAGTGCAGCCTATGGCTACACCTTC. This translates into CASSQAQSAAYGYTF.

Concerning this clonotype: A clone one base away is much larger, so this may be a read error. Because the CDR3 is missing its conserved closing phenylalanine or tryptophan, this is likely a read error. The CDR3 region has the DNA TGTGCCAGCAGCTTAGCGTTAAGCGGGGGGCCTACCTCTAGCACAGATACGCAGTATCTT. Translation: CASSLALSGGPTSSTDTQYL. This chain links TRBV7-6 with TRBJ2-3; TRBD2 matches at 9 bases. Germline V gives CDR1 SGHVS, CDR2 FNYEAQ. CDR3 size: 20 residues. V was pared by 0 bases and J by 0 bases, with 13 bases of the junction left unmatched.

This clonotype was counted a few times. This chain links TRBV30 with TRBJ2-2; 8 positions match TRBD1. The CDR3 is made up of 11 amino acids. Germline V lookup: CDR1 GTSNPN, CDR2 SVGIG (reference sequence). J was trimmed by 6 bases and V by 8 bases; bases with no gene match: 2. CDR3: CAGQGSGELFF. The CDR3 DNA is TGTGCCGGACAGGGCTCCGGGGAGCTGTTTTTT.

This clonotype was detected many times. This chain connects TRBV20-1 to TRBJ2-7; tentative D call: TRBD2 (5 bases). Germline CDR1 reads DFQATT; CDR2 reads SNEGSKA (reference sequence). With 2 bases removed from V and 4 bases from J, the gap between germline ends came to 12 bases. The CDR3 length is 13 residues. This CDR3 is CSARSAGDYEQYF. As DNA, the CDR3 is TGCAGTGCTAGATCCGCCGGGGATTACGAGCAGTACTTC.